Below, 13 T cell receptor beta chains from the same sample are listed, as sequenced in a study of T cell clones after liver transplantation (dated by TCRdb to between 2018 and 2021). Read against the paper, the sample's time point label means: pre-transplant. Receptor amplification or capture employed the immunoSEQ multiplex PCR assay. This is the immuneACCESS table as TCRdb keeps it, with only in-frame sequences that have V and J called. A part of the clones is gone; compared with another copy, unresolved V genes explain less than half, and the rest is unexplained. Here the sample has 95,000 to 110,000 clones; more than 75% occur a single time. The leading ten clones occupy around 0.94% of the sample. The specimen was CD4+ T cells from blood, collected before liver transplant. The receptor set was obtained from a human donor who received a liver transplant.

Here the CDR3 DNA reads TGTGCCAGCGTTAATTACAAGCGCGCTGGCTACACCTTC. This translates into CASVNYKRAGYTF. V usage is TRBV7-2 and J usage is TRBJ1-2, with unresolved D. CDR3 size: 13 residues. V was trimmed by 8 bases and J by 7 bases, leaving 17 bases between them. Germline V gene lookup returns CDR1 SGHTA and CDR2 FQGNSA.

This clone came up a few times. This sequence joins TRBV5-4 and TRBJ2-5; D might be TRBD1 (7 bases). This CDR3 has 14 residues. V lost 3 bases to trimming and J lost 4 bases, with 13 bases between them. From germline, CDR1 is SGHNT and CDR2 YYREEE (reference sequence). CDR3 bases: TGTGCCAGCAGCTCGCCCCAGGGGGGAGAGACCCAGTACTTC. Amino acids: CASSSPQGGETQYF.

A word on this clone: This same CDR3 is encoded by further DNA sequences in the sample. The V gene is TRBV27, the J gene TRBJ2-7; 10 bases agree with TRBD1. Per germline, CDR1 MNHEY and CDR2 SMNVEV (reference sequence). The CDR3 length is 17 residues. V lost 4 bases, J lost 4 bases, and 13 bases stayed unmatched. CDR3 bases: TGTGCCAGCAGTTCCTCCTTACGGACAGGGGGAGGGTACGAGCAGTACTTC. This translates into CASSSSLRTGGGYEQYF.

This clone came up once. The chain is built from TRBV21-1 and TRBJ2-3. TRBV21-1 is a documented pseudogene. The CDR3 covers 12 residues. This CDR3 is CASSKGPDTQYF. The CDR3 DNA sequence: TGTGCCAGCAGCAAAGGCCCAGATACGCAGTATTTT.

V gene TRBV19 combines with J gene TRBJ2-6; maybe TRBD1 (6 bases). The CDR3 covers 15 residues. Trimming pared 8 bases from V and 1 base from J, leaving 12 bases between. Germline V gives CDR1 LNHDA, CDR2 SQIVND (reference sequence). This chain's CDR3 is CASEEGGSGANVLTF. In nucleotides, the CDR3 is TGTGCCAGTGAGGAAGGGGGATCTGGGGCCAACGTCCTGACTTTC.

The CDR3 DNA reads TGTGCCAGTAGTATGGTCAGCTCTGGAAACACCATATATTTT. It yields the protein CASSMVSSGNTIYF. V gene TRBV19 combines with J gene TRBJ1-3; D ambiguous. The V end was cut by 3 bases, the J end by 0 bases, with 6 bases between. Germline V gene lookup returns CDR1 LNHDA and CDR2 SQIVND (reference sequence). This CDR3 has 14 amino acids. Based on the CDR3 plus reference TRBV19 and TRBJ1-3, the full variable domain is DGGITQSPKYLFRKEGQNVTLSCEQNLNHDAMYWYRQDPGQGLRLIYYSQIVNDFQKGDIAEGYSVSREKKESFPLTVTSAQKNPTAFYLCASSMVSSGNTIYFGEGSWLTVV.

Regarding this clone: A much larger clone differs from this one at a single base, so this may be a read error. The chain joins TRBV5-1 to TRBJ1-1; 8 positions match TRBD1. The germline CDR1 and CDR2 sequences are SGHRS and YFSETQ. The CDR3 consists of 14 residues. The V and J ends lost 2 bases and 4 bases, in that order; junction bases with no gene match: 4. CDR3 sequence (DNA): TGCGCCAGCAGCTTTGGACAGGGAGGCACTGAAGCTTTCTTT. Amino acid sequence: CASSFGQGGTEAFF.

J is TRBJ2-7 and V is TRBV9; TRBD1 aligns across 8 bases. CDR3 length: 15 residues. Germline CDR1 reads SGDLS; CDR2 reads YYNGEE. V lost 3 bases to trimming and J lost 4 bases; unmatched junction nucleotides: 9. CDR3 region: CASSGSGGKMYEQYF. The CDR3 region has the DNA TGTGCCAGCAGCGGATCAGGGGGCAAGATGTACGAGCAGTACTTC.

The rearrangement links TRBV7-2 to TRBJ1-3, with 8 bases aligning to TRBD1. The CDR3 spans 15 residues. The trim removed 5 bases at V and 6 bases at J, leaving 9 bases unmatched. Germline V gene data show CDR1 as SGHTA and CDR2 as FQGNSA. The CDR3: CASSGRDRQINTIYF. DNA of the CDR3: TGTGCCAGCAGCGGGAGGGACAGGCAGATAAACACCATATATTTT. The whole variable domain, filled in from reference TRBV7-2 and TRBJ1-3, reads GAGVSQSPSNKVTEKGKDVELRCDPISGHTALYWYRQSLGQGLEFLIYFQGNSAPDKSGLPSDRFSAERTGGSVSTLTIQRTQQEDSAVYLCASSGRDRQINTIYFGEGSWLTVV.

The J gene is TRBJ2-1, the V gene TRBV28; maybe TRBD1 (5 bases). The V gene lost 6 bases and the J gene lost 0 bases, with 12 bases spanning the gap. This CDR3 comprises 15 residues. Per the germline V gene, CDR1 is MDHEN and CDR2 is SYDVKM. CDR3 in DNA: TGTGCCAGCAGGAACCGACAGAACTCCTACAATGAGCAGTTCTTC. This sequence encodes CASRNRQNSYNEQFF. The whole variable domain, remainder taken from reference TRBV28 and TRBJ2-1, is DVKVTQSSRYLVKRTGEKVFLECVQDMDHENMFWYRQDPGLGLRLIYFSYDVKMKEKGDIPEGYSVSREKKERFSLILESASTNQTSMYLCASRNRQNSYNEQFFGPGTRLTVL.

V and J are TRBV9 and TRBJ2-3; 8 positions agree with TRBD2. V shed 4 bases, J shed 0 bases, and the junction held 7 bases outside the gene matches. Germline-derived CDR1 and CDR2 are SGDLS and YYNGEE. The CDR3 has 16 amino acids. Here the CDR3 DNA reads TGTGCCAGCAGCCTAAATTTAGCGGGAAGCACAGATACGCAGTATTTT. Its translation is CASSLNLAGSTDTQYF.

The rearrangement links TRBV15 to TRBJ2-2, with 9 bases identical to TRBD1. Germline lookup yields CDR1 LNHNV and CDR2 YYDKDF (reference sequence). V trimming: 6 bases; J trimming: 7 bases; junction bases outside the gene matches: 15. This CDR3 comprises 17 residues. CDR3 loop: CATRKGTGTGIFGELFF. The CDR3 DNA sequence: TGTGCCACCAGAAAGGGAACCGGGACAGGGATTTTCGGGGAGCTGTTTTTT. Combining the CDR3 with reference TRBV15 and TRBJ2-2 gives the whole variable domain DAMVIQNPRYQVTQFGKPVTLSCSQTLNHNVMYWYQQKSSQAPKLLFHYYDKDFNNEADTPDNFQSRRPNTSFCFLDIRSPGLGDTAMYLCATRKGTGTGIFGELFFGEGSRLTVL.

V is TRBV4-1 and J is TRBJ2-5; 7 bases map to TRBD1. The CDR3 spans 15 residues. The junction had 4 bases not matched to a gene; V was cut back by 3 bases and J by 0 bases. CDR1 is MGHRA and CDR2 is YSYEKL in the germline V gene. The CDR3 loop reads CASSQETGYQETQYF. Written as DNA, the CDR3 is TGCGCCAGCAGCCAGGAGACAGGGTACCAAGAGACCCAGTACTTC.